A selection of T cell receptor beta chains follows, all from one sample in a study of early T cells in non-severe SARS-CoV-2 infection. TCRdb analysed the 5' RACE reads with MiXCR anew, one entry per CDR3 protein. The sample shows tens of thousands of distinct CDR3 sequences, 9% to 15% of them seen only once. Sequenced material: whole blood. Receptors were obtained from an adult who was a healthcare worker with PCR-confirmed SARS-CoV-2 infection or an uninfected control (not recorded which). The CDR3 runs from the conserved cysteine through the conserved F or W. D genes are given only for firm matches. Size is stated for part of the rows, as once, few or many counts, or as a class when the clone is expanded.

V gene,D gene,J gene,clone size,CDR3 protein,CDR3 DNA
TRBV5-4,NA,TRBJ2-1,many,CASSPTHNEQFF,TGTGCCAGCAGCCCAACCCACAATGAGCAGTTCTTC
TRBV12-3/TRBV12-4,NA,TRBJ2-7,many,CASSLGGVRTYEQYF,TGTGCCAGCAGTCTAGGTGGGGTCCGAACCTACGAGCAGTACTTC
TRBV2,NA,TRBJ2-5,NA,CASSVKGTQYF,TGTGCCAGCAGTGTCAAGGGGACCCAGTACTTC
TRBV7-9,TRBD1,TRBJ1-5,NA,CASSLFLGQGAGQPQHF,TGTGCCAGCAGCCTATTTTTAGGACAGGGGGCAGGTCAGCCCCAGCATTTT
TRBV18,NA,TRBJ1-5,few,CASSPNTGPTNQPQHF,TGTGCCAGCTCACCAAATACAGGGCCAACGAATCAGCCCCAGCATTTT
TRBV6-2/TRBV6-3,NA,TRBJ2-3,NA,CASSYGQGWTDTQYF,TGTGCCAGCAGTTACGGTCAGGGTTGGACAGATACGCAGTATTTT
TRBV5-1,TRBD2,TRBJ2-7,few,CASSLYGSSGRSPYEQYF,TGCGCCAGCAGCTTGTATGGTTCTAGCGGGAGGTCTCCCTACGAGCAGTACTTC
TRBV18,NA,TRBJ2-5,few,CASSPQGSETQYF,TGTGCCAGCTCACCACAGGGATCGGAGACCCAGTACTTC
TRBV7-9,NA,TRBJ2-3,NA,CASSPRLHTQYF,TGTGCCAGCAGCCCCAGACTCCATACGCAGTATTTT
TRBV14,TRBD2,TRBJ2-7,few,CASSTAGATYEQYF,TGTGCCAGCAGCACGGCGGGAGCAACCTACGAGCAGTACTTC
TRBV6-1,NA,TRBJ1-6,NA,CASSDGLSPLHF,TGTGCCAGCAGTGACGGACTTTCACCCCTCCACTTT
TRBV5-1,NA,TRBJ2-3,few,CASSTGGDTQYF,TGCGCCAGCTCTACGGGTGGAGATACGCAGTATTTT
TRBV19,TRBD2,TRBJ2-7,NA,CASSTVGGGSYGQYF,TGTGCCAGTAGTACCGTGGGCGGGGGTTCCTACGGGCAGTACTTC
TRBV7-9,NA,TRBJ2-3,NA,CASSFRQSTDTQYF,TGTGCCAGCAGCTTCCGACAGAGCACAGATACGCAGTATTTT
TRBV15,NA,TRBJ1-5,many,CATSREGRQLGGEQPQHF,TGTGCCACCAGCAGAGAAGGTCGACAGCTGGGAGGGGAACAGCCCCAGCATTTT
TRBV6-6,NA,TRBJ2-7,many,CASSYRDAPYEQYF,TGTGCCAGCAGTTACAGGGACGCCCCCTACGAGCAGTACTTC
TRBV14,NA,TRBJ1-2,many,CASSQAGARGYTF,TGTGCCAGCAGCCAGGCAGGGGCGCGTGGCTACACCTTC
TRBV20-1,TRBD1,TRBJ1-1,few,CSARDRQGQGTEAFF,TGCAGTGCTAGAGATCGACAGGGACAGGGCACTGAAGCTTTCTTT
TRBV18,NA,TRBJ1-3,few,CASSLEGLDGNTIYF,TGTGCCAGCTCACTAGAAGGATTAGACGGAAACACCATATATTTT
TRBV6-2/TRBV6-3,NA,TRBJ2-1,many,CASKEGSRDEQFF,TGTGCCAGCAAGGAGGGATCCCGCGATGAGCAGTTCTTC
TRBV3-1,NA,TRBJ1-5,NA,CASSLDTSGNQPQHF,TGTGCCAGCAGCCTCGACACCAGTGGCAACCAGCCCCAGCATTTT
TRBV10-3,NA,TRBJ2-6,NA,CAISEQGANVLTF,TGTGCCATCAGTGAACAGGGGGCCAACGTCCTGACTTTC
TRBV18,NA,TRBJ2-4,NA,CASSQALAKNIQYF,TGTGCCAGCTCACAGGCGTTAGCCAAAAACATTCAGTACTTC
TRBV20-1,TRBD2,TRBJ2-2,few,CSAREGLAATNTGELFF,TGCAGTGCTAGAGAAGGGCTAGCGGCAACGAACACCGGGGAGCTGTTTTTT
TRBV5-1,TRBD1,TRBJ1-2,NA,CASSSRTGSYGYTF,TGCGCCAGCAGCTCAAGGACAGGTTCTTATGGCTACACCTTC
TRBV5-4,TRBD2,TRBJ2-7,few,CASSLGLADDEQYF,TGTGCCAGCAGCTTGGGACTAGCGGACGACGAGCAGTACTTC
TRBV10-2,TRBD1,TRBJ2-7,few,CASSRTGQVYEQYF,TGCGCCAGCAGTCGGACGGGACAGGTCTACGAGCAGTACTTC
TRBV10-2,NA,TRBJ2-2,NA,CASSPKDSLFF,TGCGCCAGCAGTCCGAAAGACAGTCTGTTTTTT
TRBV4-2,NA,TRBJ2-7,NA,CASSQDLSVREQYF,TGTGCCAGCAGCCAAGATCTTAGCGTGCGGGAGCAGTACTTC
TRBV6-5,NA,TRBJ1-4,many,CASSTIRDTIEKLFF,TGTGCCAGCAGTACCATCCGGGACACAATTGAAAAACTGTTTTTT
TRBV10-3,NA,TRBJ1-3,few,CAINRGNTIYF,TGTGCCATCAACAGGGGAAACACCATATATTTT
TRBV20-1,TRBD1,TRBJ1-5,many,CSASHGTGGFGNQPQHF,TGCAGTGCTAGCCACGGGACAGGGGGTTTTGGCAATCAGCCCCAGCATTTT
TRBV9,NA,TRBJ2-3,NA,CASSGLAAGFTDTQYF,TGTGCCAGCAGCGGACTTGCGGCGGGATTCACAGATACGCAGTATTTT
TRBV29-1,NA,TRBJ2-1,many,CSVEEPGMMQFF,TGCAGCGTTGAAGAGCCAGGGATGATGCAGTTCTTC
TRBV7-2,TRBD1,TRBJ1-3,NA,CASSVTGGRVYGNTIYF,TGTGCCAGCAGCGTAACAGGGGGCAGAGTATATGGAAACACCATATATTTT
TRBV6-5,NA,TRBJ2-7,NA,CASSRRRSSYEQYF,TGTGCCAGCAGTCGTCGACGTAGCTCCTACGAGCAGTACTTC
TRBV23-1,NA,TRBJ1-5,few,CASSPGGDRHNQPQHF,TGCGCCAGCAGCCCCGGGGGAGATCGCCACAATCAGCCCCAGCATTTT
TRBV4-2,TRBD2,TRBJ2-5,many,CASSQGGDGRAAETQYF,TGTGCCAGCAGCCAAGGAGGGGACGGGAGGGCCGCAGAGACCCAGTACTTC
TRBV7-8,TRBD2,TRBJ2-3,NA,CASSLAVTSGTDTQYF,TGTGCCAGCAGCTTAGCCGTGACTAGCGGCACAGATACGCAGTATTTT
TRBV12-3/TRBV12-4,NA,TRBJ2-2,many,CASSFGAGELFF,NA
TRBV10-3,NA,TRBJ2-7,many,CAISDGLFWQYF,TGTGCCATCAGTGATGGGCTGTTTTGGCAGTACTTC
TRBV7-6,NA,TRBJ2-1,few,CASSFVSHEQFF,TGTGCCAGCAGCTTTGTGTCCCATGAGCAGTTCTTC
TRBV7-6,NA,TRBJ2-2,many,CASSRGLLNTGELFF,TGTGCCAGCAGCCGGGGACTCTTGAACACCGGGGAGCTGTTTTTT
TRBV29-1,NA,TRBJ2-4,few,CSVAPSGTIAKNIQYF,TGCAGCGTTGCACCTTCCGGGACAATAGCCAAAAACATTCAGTACTTC
TRBV7-9,TRBD2,TRBJ2-7,many,CASTETGGGEKYF,TGTGCCAGCACCGAAACGGGAGGGGGAGAAAAGTACTTC
TRBV6-2/TRBV6-3,NA,TRBJ1-5,few,CASSYDRSGPQHF,TGTGCCAGCAGTTACGACCGCTCGGGGCCCCAGCATTTT
TRBV5-6,TRBD2,TRBJ2-1,many,CASSVRDYYNEQFF,TGTGCCAGCAGCGTCCGGGACTACTACAATGAGCAGTTCTTC
TRBV7-9,TRBD1,TRBJ1-1,NA,CASSERTGLTEAFF,TGTGCCAGCAGCGAGCGGACAGGGCTCACTGAAGCTTTCTTT